The clone carrying this T cell receptor beta chain has at least ten counts. Its antigen is as yet unknown. Germline CDR1 reads SNHLY; CDR2 reads FYNNEI. The CDR3 is made up of 14 amino acids. The V gene lost 4 bases and the J gene lost 0 bases, with 10 bases spanning the gap. The entry originates in a study of blood T cells in healthy people across ages. Through a sample-barcoded 5' primer and a J-beta primer mix, a second PCR was run for roughly 7 to 12 cycles. TCRdb re-analysed the 5' RACE reads in MiXCR, keeping a single row per CDR3 protein. The data contain around 1,500,000 distinct CDR3 sequences, approximately 30% of them singletons. Study-level results: Per-million-T-cell TCR beta diversity fell roughly linearly with age.

Material for sequencing was blood. This receptor was identified in a woman in her 30s in good health. The chain is built from TRBV2 and TRBJ2-7; D remains unclear. The CDR3 reads CASSVRQASYEQYF. The CDR3 DNA is TGTGCCAGCAGTGTAAGGCAGGCCTCCTACGAGCAGTACTTC. Filled out from reference TRBV2 and TRBJ2-7, the complete variable domain reads EPEVTQTPSHQVTQMGQEVILRCVPISNHLYFYWYRQILGQKVEFLVSFYNNEISEKSEIFDDQFSVERPDGSNFTLKIRSTKLEDSAMYFCASSVRQASYEQYFGPGTRLTVT.